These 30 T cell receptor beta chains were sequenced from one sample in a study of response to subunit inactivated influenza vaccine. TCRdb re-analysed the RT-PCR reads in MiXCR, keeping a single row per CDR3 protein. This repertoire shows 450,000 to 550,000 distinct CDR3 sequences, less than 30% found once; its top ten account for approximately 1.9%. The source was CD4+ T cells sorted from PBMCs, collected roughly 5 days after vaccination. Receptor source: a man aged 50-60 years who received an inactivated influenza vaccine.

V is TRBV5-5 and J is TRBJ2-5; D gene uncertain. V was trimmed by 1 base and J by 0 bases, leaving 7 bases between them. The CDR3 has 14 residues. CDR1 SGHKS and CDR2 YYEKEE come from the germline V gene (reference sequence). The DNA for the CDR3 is TGTGCCAGCAGCTTGCCGGGCAACCAAGAGACCCAGTACTTC. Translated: CASSLPGNQETQYF.

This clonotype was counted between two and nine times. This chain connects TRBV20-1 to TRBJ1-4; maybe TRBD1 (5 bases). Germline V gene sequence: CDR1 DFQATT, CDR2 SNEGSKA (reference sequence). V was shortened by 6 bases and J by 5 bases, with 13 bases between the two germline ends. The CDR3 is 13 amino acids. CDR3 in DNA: TGCAGTGCAGGATGGGGGGGGAATGAAAAACTGTTTTTT. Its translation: CSAGWGGNEKLFF.

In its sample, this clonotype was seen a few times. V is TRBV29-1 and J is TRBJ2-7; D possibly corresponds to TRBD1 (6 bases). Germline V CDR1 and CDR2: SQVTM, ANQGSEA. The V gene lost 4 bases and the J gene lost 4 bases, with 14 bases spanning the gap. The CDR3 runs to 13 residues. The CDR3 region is CSVAPTGPYEQYF. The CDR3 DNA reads TGCAGCGTTGCCCCGACAGGACCTTACGAGCAGTACTTC.

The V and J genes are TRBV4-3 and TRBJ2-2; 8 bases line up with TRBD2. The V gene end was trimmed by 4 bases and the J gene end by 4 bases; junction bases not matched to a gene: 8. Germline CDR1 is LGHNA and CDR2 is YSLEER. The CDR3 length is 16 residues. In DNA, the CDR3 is TGCGCCAGCAGCCTACTAAGCGGGAGTCCCACCGGGGAGCTGTTTTTT. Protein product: CASSLLSGSPTGELFF.

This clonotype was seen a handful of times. The CDR3 region is CSVLTGQGSNEQFF. The CDR3 nucleotides are TGCAGCGTTCTAACGGGACAGGGGAGCAATGAGCAGTTCTTC. This chain uses TRBV29-1 with TRBJ2-1, with 10 bases that match TRBD1. Germline CDR1 and CDR2: SQVTM and ANQGSEA. The CDR3 has 14 amino acids. V dropped 5 bases and J dropped 6; count of bases not matched to a gene: 7.

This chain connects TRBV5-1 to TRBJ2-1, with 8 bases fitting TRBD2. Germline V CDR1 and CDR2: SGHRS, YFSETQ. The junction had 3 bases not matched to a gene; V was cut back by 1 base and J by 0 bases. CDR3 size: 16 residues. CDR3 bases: TGCGCCAGCAGCTTGAGAAGCGGGGGCTCCTACAATGAGCAGTTCTTC. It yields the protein CASSLRSGGSYNEQFF.

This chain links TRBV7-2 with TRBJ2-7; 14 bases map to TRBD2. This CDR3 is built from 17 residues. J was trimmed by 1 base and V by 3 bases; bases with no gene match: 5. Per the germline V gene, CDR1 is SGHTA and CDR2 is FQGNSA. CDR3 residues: CASSFGTSGSLSYEQYF. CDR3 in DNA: TGTGCCAGCAGCTTCGGGACTAGCGGGAGCTTGTCCTACGAGCAGTACTTC.

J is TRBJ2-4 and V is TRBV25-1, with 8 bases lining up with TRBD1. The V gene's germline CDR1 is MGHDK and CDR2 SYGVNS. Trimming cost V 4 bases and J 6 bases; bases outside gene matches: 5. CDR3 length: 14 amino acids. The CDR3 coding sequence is TGTGCCAGCAGTGCAGGGGGCAGGGGAAACATTCAGTACTTC. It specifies CASSAGGRGNIQYF. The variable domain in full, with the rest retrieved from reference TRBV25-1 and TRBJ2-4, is EADIYQTPRYLVIGTGKKITLECSQTMGHDKMYWYQQDPGMELHLIHYSYGVNSTEKGDLSSESTVSRIRTEHFPLTLESARPSHTSQYLCASSAGGRGNIQYFGAGTRLSVL.

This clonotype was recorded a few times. CDR3 in DNA: TGTGCCAGCACTATTTTCTTCGAGCAGTACTTC. Translated, it gives CASTIFFEQYF. The gene calls are TRBV6-2 or TRBV6-3 and TRBJ2-7, with D unresolved. Germline lookup yields CDR1 MNHEY and CDR2 SVGEGT. CDR3 length: 11 residues. V dropped 7 bases and J dropped 6 bases, with 10 bases sitting between them.

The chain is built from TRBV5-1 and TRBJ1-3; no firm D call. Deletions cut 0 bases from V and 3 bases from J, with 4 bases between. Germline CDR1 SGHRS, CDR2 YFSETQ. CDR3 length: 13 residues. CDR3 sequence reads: CASSLAVGNTIYF. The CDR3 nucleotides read TGCGCCAGCAGCTTGGCGGTTGGAAACACCATATATTTT.

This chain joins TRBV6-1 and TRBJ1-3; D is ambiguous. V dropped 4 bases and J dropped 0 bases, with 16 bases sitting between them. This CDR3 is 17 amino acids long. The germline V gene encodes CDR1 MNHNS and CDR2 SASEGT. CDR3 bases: TGTGCCAGCAGTGTGTACAGAGAGACCAGCTCTGGAAACACCATATATTTT. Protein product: CASSVYRETSSGNTIYF.

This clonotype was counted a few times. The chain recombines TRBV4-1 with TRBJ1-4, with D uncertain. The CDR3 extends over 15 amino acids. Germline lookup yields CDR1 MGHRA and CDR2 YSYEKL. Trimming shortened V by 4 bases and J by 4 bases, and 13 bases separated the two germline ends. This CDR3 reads CASSRKDGLNEKLFF. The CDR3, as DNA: TGCGCCAGCAGCCGAAAGGACGGCCTTAATGAAAAACTGTTTTTT.

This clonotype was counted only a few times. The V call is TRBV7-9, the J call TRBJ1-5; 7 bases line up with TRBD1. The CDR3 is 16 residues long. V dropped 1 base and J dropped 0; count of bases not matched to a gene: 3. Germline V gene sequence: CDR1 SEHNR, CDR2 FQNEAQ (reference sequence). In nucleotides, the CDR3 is TGTGCCAGCAGCTTAGTGGCAGGGGGTAGCAATCAGCCCCAGCATTTT. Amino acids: CASSLVAGGSNQPQHF. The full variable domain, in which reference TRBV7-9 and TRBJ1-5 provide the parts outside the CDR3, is DTGVSQNPRHKITKRGQNVTFRCDPISEHNRLYWYRQTLGQGPEFLTYFQNEAQLEKSRLLSDRFSAERPKGSFSTLEIQRTEQGDSAMYLCASSLVAGGSNQPQHFGDGTRLSIL.

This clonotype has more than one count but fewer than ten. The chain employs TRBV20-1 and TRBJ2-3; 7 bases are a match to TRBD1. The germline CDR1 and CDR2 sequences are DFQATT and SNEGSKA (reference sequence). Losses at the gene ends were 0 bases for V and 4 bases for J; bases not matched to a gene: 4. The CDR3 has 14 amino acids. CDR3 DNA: TGCAGTGCTAGAGATGAAGGGGGCTCAGATACGCAGTATTTT. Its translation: CSARDEGGSDTQYF.

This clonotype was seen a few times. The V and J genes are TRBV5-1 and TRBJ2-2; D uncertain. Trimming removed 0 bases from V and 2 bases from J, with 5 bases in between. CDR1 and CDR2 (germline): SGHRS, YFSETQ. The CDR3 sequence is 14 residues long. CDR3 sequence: CASSLDANTGELFF. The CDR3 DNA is TGCGCCAGCAGCTTGGACGCCAACACCGGGGAGCTGTTTTTT.

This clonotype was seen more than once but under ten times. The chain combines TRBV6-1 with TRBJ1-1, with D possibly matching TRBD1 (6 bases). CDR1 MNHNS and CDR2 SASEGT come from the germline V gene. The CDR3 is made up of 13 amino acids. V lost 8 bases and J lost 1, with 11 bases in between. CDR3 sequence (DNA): TGTGCCAGCCTTCAGGGGTCGAACACTGAAGCTTTCTTT. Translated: CASLQGSNTEAFF.

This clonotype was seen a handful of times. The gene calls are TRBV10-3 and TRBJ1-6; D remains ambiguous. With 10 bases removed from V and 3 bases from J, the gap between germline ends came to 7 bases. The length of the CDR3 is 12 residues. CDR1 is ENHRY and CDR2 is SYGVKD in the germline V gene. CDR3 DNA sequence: TGTGCCACGCAAGACTATAATTCACCCCTCCACTTT. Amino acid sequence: CATQDYNSPLHF.

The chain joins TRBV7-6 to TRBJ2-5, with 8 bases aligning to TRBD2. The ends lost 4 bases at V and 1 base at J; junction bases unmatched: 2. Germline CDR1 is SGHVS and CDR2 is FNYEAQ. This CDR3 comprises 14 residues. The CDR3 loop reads CASSWGLVQETQYF. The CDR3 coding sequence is TGTGCCAGCAGCTGGGGACTAGTCCAAGAGACCCAGTACTTC.

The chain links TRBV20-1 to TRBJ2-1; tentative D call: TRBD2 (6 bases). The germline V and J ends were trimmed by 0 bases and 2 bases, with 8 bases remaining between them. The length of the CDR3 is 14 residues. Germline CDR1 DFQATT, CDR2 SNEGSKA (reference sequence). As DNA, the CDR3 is TGCAGTGCTAGAGACGGGAGTACCTACAATGAGCAGTTCTTC. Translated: CSARDGSTYNEQFF.

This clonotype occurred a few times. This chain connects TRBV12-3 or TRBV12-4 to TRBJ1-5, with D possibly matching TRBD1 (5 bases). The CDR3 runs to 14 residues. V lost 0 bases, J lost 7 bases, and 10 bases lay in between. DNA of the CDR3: TGTGCCAGCAGTTTAGCCAGGGTTAACCAGCCCCAGCATTTT. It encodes CASSLARVNQPQHF.

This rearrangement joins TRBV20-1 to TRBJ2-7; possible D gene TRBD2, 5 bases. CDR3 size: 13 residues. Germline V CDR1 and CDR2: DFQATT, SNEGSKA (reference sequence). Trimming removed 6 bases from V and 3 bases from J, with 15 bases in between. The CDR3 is CSAPGRGNYEQYF. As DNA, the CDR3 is TGCAGTGCCCCTGGACGGGGAAACTACGAGCAGTACTTC.

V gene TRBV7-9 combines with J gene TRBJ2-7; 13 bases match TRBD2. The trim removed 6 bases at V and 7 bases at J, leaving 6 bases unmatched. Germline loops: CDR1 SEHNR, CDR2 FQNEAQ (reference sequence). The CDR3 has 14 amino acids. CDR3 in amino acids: CASRVGTSGMEQYF. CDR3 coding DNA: TGTGCCAGCAGGGTGGGGACTAGCGGGATGGAGCAGTACTTC.

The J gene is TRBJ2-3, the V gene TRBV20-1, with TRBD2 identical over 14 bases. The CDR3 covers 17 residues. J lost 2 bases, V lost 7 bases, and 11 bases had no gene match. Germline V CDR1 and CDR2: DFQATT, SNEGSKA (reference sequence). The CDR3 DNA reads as TGCAGTGTTACAACACCGGGACTAGCGGGGGACACAGATACGCAGTATTTT. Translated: CSVTTPGLAGDTDTQYF.

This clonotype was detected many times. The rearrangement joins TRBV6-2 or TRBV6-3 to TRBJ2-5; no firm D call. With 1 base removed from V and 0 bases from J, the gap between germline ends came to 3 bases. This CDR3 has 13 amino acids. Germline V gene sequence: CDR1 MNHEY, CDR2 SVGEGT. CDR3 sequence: CASSYFNQETQYF. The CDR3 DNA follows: TGTGCCAGCAGTTACTTCAACCAAGAGACCCAGTACTTC.

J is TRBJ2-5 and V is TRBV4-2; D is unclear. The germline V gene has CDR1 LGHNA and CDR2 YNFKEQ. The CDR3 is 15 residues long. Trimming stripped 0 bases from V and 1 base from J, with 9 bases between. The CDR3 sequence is CASSQEWYGQETQYF. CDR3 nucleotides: TGTGCCAGCAGCCAAGAATGGTACGGCCAAGAGACCCAGTACTTC.

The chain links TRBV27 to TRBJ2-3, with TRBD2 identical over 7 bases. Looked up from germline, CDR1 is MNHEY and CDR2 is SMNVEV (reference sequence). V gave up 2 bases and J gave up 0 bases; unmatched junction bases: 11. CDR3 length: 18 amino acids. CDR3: CASSLRGSQPSSTDTQYF. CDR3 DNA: TGTGCCAGCAGTTTACGCGGGAGCCAACCGAGTAGCACAGATACGCAGTATTTT.

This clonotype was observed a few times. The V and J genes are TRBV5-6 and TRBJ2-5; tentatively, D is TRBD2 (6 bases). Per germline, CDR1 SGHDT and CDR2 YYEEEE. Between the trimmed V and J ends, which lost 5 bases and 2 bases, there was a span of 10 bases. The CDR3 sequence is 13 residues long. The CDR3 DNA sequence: TGTGCCAGCAGGCCGGAGGGTCAAGAGACCCAGTACTTC. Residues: CASRPEGQETQYF.

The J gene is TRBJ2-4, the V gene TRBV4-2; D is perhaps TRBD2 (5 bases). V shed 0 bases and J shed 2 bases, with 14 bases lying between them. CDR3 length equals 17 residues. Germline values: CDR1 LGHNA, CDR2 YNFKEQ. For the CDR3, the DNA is TGTGCCAGCAGCCAAGAGGGAACTAGAGGTTCCAAAAACATTCAGTACTTC. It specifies CASSQEGTRGSKNIQYF.

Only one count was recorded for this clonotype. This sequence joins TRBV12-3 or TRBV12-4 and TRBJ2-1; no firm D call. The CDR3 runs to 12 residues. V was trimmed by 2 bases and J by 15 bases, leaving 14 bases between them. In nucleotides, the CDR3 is TGTGCCAGCAGTTTACTTGGGTGGGATTGGTTCTTC. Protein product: CASSLLGWDWFF.

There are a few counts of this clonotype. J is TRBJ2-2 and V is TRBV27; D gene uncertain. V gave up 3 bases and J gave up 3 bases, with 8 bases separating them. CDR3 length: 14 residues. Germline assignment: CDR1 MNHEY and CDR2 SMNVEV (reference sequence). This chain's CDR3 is CASSLLSDTGELFF. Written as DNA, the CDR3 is TGTGCCAGCAGTTTGCTGTCGGACACCGGGGAGCTGTTTTTT.